The subject of this entry is one TCR beta chain. Its antigen is as yet unknown. The data were obtained in a study of cytomegalovirus exposure and HLA in healthy donors. Study conclusions and caveats: Specificity of a few CMV-associated chains for CMV antigens was verified in vitro. Associated with cytomegalovirus, according to the listing, were 150 to 200 TCR beta chains. The tendency of first-cohort TCR clusters to co-occur in the 120 validation repertoires was the finding of a later analysis.

Produced via immunoSEQ multiplex PCR; TCRdb's table is partial and in-frame only. The table has roughly 82,000 clones, 85% to 95% seen once. The receptor was derived from a man between 18 and 35 years old in good health and CMV-seronegative. Sequenced: PBMCs.

DNA of the CDR3: TGTGCCAGCAGCCCAGCTAGAGGGTATGAGCAGTTCTTC. Its protein is CASSPARGYEQFF. This rearrangement joins TRBV7-4 to TRBJ2-1; tentative D call: TRBD2 (5 bases). Trimming took 5 bases from V and 8 from J, leaving 13 bases between them. CDR1 SGHVT and CDR2 SQSDAQ come from the germline V gene. The CDR3 contains 13 residues.